This T cell receptor beta chain was recovered during a study of blood T cell repertoires in COVID-19. About the study: Samples came from the United States, Italy and Spain, spanning acute and convalescent COVID-19.

Original data processing: Reference gene primers were amplified, and this amplification served to estimate nucleated cell counts. The repertoire was sequenced with immunoSEQ multiplex PCR; TCRdb's copy has only in-frame clones and lacks some. V and J calls and clone size are those listed in that table; D and trimming were worked out from the DNA. The sample comprises fewer than 250,000 clones, approximately 80% of which are singletons, and 0.9% to 0.95% rests with the top ten. The CDR3 covers 15 residues. From germline, CDR1 is WNHNN and CDR2 SYGVQD (reference sequence). Trimming at V came to 2 bases and at J to 6 bases, leaving 7 bases not matched to a gene. Enrolled during active infection, Seattle patients were then followed longitudinally.

V usage is TRBV10-1 and J usage is TRBJ2-1; TRBD2 agrees at 7 bases. This sequence originates from a man in his 60s with COVID-19, enrolled during active disease. The sample consisted of peripheral blood. In DNA form, the CDR3 reads TGCGCCAGCAGTGAGGTGGCTAGCGGAGGCAATGAGCAGTTCTTC. Amino acids: CASSEVASGGNEQFF.